The TCR beta chain described here comes from a study of T cells expressing NK-cell markers (dated by TCRdb to about 2020). Study-level background: TCR beta-chain repertoires were profiled in sorted CD3+CD56+NKG2C+, CD3+CD56+NKG2C- and CD3+CD56-NKG2C+ T-cell subsets from several donors. Of the eight sequenced donors, seven were found to be HCMV-seropositive and one was found to be HCMV-seronegative. The eight sequenced donors were randomly selected healthy volunteers, three men and five women. Sequencing of the libraries produced 2 x 150 bp reads on Illumina HiSeq 2000/2500, MiSeq or NextSeq. Broad study findings and their caveats: Those dominant clonotypes were again the most abundant among CD3+CD56-NKG2C+ cells in a few donors, at about 25-60.1%. Whether the expanded NKG2C-expressing T cell clones were specific for HCMV antigens remained unclear. For about 6 donors, the dominant CD3+CD56+NKG2C+ clonotypes were among the top 10 CD8+ clonotypes and accounted for 1.0-7.0% of CD8+ T cells.

The sample was run on an Illumina HiSeq 2000. 5'RACE template switching, by which a universal primer site and unique molecular identifiers were added, was used to make TCR beta cDNA libraries. Synthesis of cDNA was primed from the TCR beta constant segment and was followed by two consecutive PCR amplification steps. Processing in the source paper ran as follows. MIGEC handled demultiplexing of the reads and grouping by UMI, while MiTCR was used to assemble and quantify clonotypes. To remove erroneous sequences, TCR cDNA sequences were retained only when supported by two or more reads. The tcR package was used for downstream repertoire analysis, and clonotypes were matched across fractions by CDR3 nucleotide sequence plus V segment. Antigen specificity was annotated against VDJdb with VDJmatch, allowing one amino acid substitution in CDR3. Reads reprocessed by TCRdb are summarized as one entry per CDR3 protein sequence, and DNA is absent. These V and J calls originate from TCRdb's pipeline instead of the authors' own analysis. The table kept for this sample lists a few hundred thousand distinct CDR3 sequences. Approximately 3.6% of the sample comes from the top ten.

A commercial ELISA kit detecting HCMV-specific IgG in serum was used to determine HCMV serostatus. Ficoll density gradient centrifugation was used to isolate peripheral blood mononuclear cells from blood. A note on this clonotype: Its antigen remains undetermined.

Including the terminal cysteine and phenylalanine, the CDR3 comprises 14 residues. This entry has no DNA. The germline V gene (reference sequence) yields LGHDT for CDR1 and YNNKEL for CDR2. The chain was built from TRBV3-1 and TRBJ2-3; TCRdb calls TRBD1, which cannot be checked without DNA. The sequence was obtained from a man younger than 35 in good health. Donor details come from another sample of the same person, matched by shared clones. The sequenced sample consisted of blood T cells: a sorted CD56 or NKG2C T cell subset, CD4+ or CD8+ T cells, or bulk PBMC T cells (not recorded which). CDR3 loop: CASSRDPSADTQYF.